The clone carrying this T cell receptor (beta chain) was seen a few times. This specimen belongs to a study of blood T cell repertoires in COVID-19. Study in general: Material from acute and convalescent COVID-19 was sourced from the United States, Italy and Spain. T cells, B-cell-depleted T cells, or PBMCs supplied cDNA or gDNA.

Sequencing was performed with immunoSEQ multiplex PCR; in TCRdb, only in-frame clones are kept and a portion is missing. The table has about 170,000 clones, 65% to 85% seen once. The CDR3 runs 13 residues. V gave up 1 base and J gave up 2 bases, with 6 bases separating them. In germline, CDR1 is SGDLS, CDR2 YYNGEE. The specimen was peripheral blood. The gene calls are TRBV9 and TRBJ1-1; D unresolved. The clonotype originates from a man in his 70s with active or convalescent COVID-19. DNA of the CDR3: TGTGCCAGCAGCGTAACAGTAAACACTGAAGCTTTCTTT. Translation: CASSVTVNTEAFF.